The 29 T cell receptor beta chains below all came from one sample that was sequenced in a study of T cells in localized non-small cell lung cancer. Assay used: immunoSEQ multiplex PCR; TCRdb lists only in-frame clones, some missing. The data contain around 70,000 clones, approximately 87% of them singletons. The sequencing here drew on peripheral blood, taken before any cancer treatment. Every receptor here comes from a male donor older than 55 with stage III squamous cell lung carcinoma.

The chain uses TRBV2 and TRBJ1-4, with a weak D call TRBD1 (5 bases). CDR1 and CDR2 from the germline V gene are SNHLY and FYNNEI. V dropped 3 bases and J dropped 10 bases, with 15 bases sitting between them. There are 14 residues in the CDR3. CDR3 nucleotides: TGTGCCAGCAGTGACCGGGACCGGACGGGAAAACTGTTTTTT. The encoded protein is CASSDRDRTGKLFF.

The CDR3 loop is CASFRRGGTRDYGYTF. For the CDR3, the DNA is TGTGCCAGCTTCAGGCGCGGGGGTACACGGGACTATGGCTACACCTTC. The J gene is TRBJ1-2, the V gene TRBV28; D is possibly TRBD1 (5 bases). In germline, CDR1 is MDHEN, CDR2 SYDVKM. This CDR3 has 16 amino acids. V was trimmed by 8 bases and J by 3 bases, leaving 22 bases between them.

The rearrangement joins TRBV5-1 to TRBJ2-4; D call uncertain. Germline V gene data show CDR1 as SGHRS and CDR2 as YFSETQ. Trimming took 3 bases from V and 1 from J, leaving 14 bases between them. The CDR3 extends over 16 amino acids. CDR3 loop: CASSSDPLGAKNIQYF. For the CDR3, the DNA is TGCGCCAGCAGCTCCGACCCTTTAGGGGCCAAAAACATTCAGTACTTC. The full variable domain, rest sourced from reference TRBV5-1 and TRBJ2-4, is KAGVTQTPRYLIKTRGQQVTLSCSPISGHRSVSWYQQTPGQGLQFLFEYFSETQRNKGNFPGRFSGRQFSNSRSEMNVSTLELGDSALYLCASSSDPLGAKNIQYFGAGTRLSVL.

V and J are TRBV30 and TRBJ1-4, with 8 bases identical to TRBD1. V dropped 2 bases and J dropped 13; count of bases not matched to a gene: 21. CDR3 length: 17 amino acids. CDR1 GTSNPN and CDR2 SVGIG come from the germline V gene (reference sequence). The chain's CDR3 is CAWSPQGANRQGDGLFF. CDR3 DNA: TGTGCCTGGAGTCCTCAGGGGGCTAATAGGCAGGGAGATGGACTGTTTTTT. The whole variable domain, filled in from reference TRBV30 and TRBJ1-4, reads SQTIHQWPATLVQPVGSPLSLECTVEGTSNPNLYWYRQAAGRGLQLLFYSVGIGQISSEVPQNLSASRPQDRQFILSSKKLLLSDSGFYLCAWSPQGANRQGDGLFFGSGTQLSVL.

V and J are TRBV2 and TRBJ1-2; D uncertain. V was shortened by 2 bases and J by 8 bases, with 15 bases between the two germline ends. The CDR3 extends over 14 amino acids. Germline V gene lookup returns CDR1 SNHLY and CDR2 FYNNEI. CDR3 sequence (DNA): TGTGCCAGCAGTGAAAGGAGGGAAGGAGGGGGCTACACCTTC. It codes for CASSERREGGGYTF.

The chain has TRBV29-1 and TRBJ1-1; 10 nucleotides line up with TRBD1. The CDR3 consists of 15 residues. Per germline, CDR1 SQVTM and CDR2 ANQGSEA. The V segment lost 3 bases and the J segment 4 bases; nucleotides outside the gene matches: 8. CDR3 amino acids: CSVDSTGGKSTEAFF. CDR3 in DNA: TGCAGCGTTGATTCGACAGGGGGCAAGAGCACTGAAGCTTTCTTT.

The chain combines TRBV5-1 with TRBJ2-5; 9 bases map to TRBD2. The germline V gene has CDR1 SGHRS and CDR2 YFSETQ. V shed 1 base, J shed 2 bases, and the junction held 15 bases outside the gene matches. CDR3 size: 19 residues. The CDR3 nucleotides read TGCGCCAGCAGCTTGTTCCCGGACGGTATAGCGGGGGATCAAGAGACCCAGTACTTC. This codes for CASSLFPDGIAGDQETQYF.

This clone appeared a few times. The rearrangement uses TRBV6-5 and TRBJ2-5, with D tentatively TRBD1 (5 bases). With 5 bases removed from V and 5 bases from J, the gap between germline ends came to 18 bases. The CDR3 totals 15 residues. CDR1 MNHEY and CDR2 SVGAGI come from the germline V gene. CDR3 coding DNA: TGTGCCAGCAGTCCGTCCCAGGGCATTGGGGAGACCCAGTACTTC. The encoded protein is CASSPSQGIGETQYF.

Worth noting for this clone: Germline and junction disagree at one end, which may indicate a read error. The genes are TRBV7-7 and TRBJ2-5; 12 nucleotides agree with TRBD2. Per the germline V gene, CDR1 is SSHAT and CDR2 is FNYEAQ (reference sequence). The CDR3 is 16 amino acids. DNA for the CDR3: TGTGCTAGCAGTCGAGGACTAGCGGGGCCCCAAGAGACCCAGTACTTC. It translates to CASSRGLAGPQETQYF.

This chain joins TRBV5-4 and TRBJ1-5; TRBD1 matches at 9 bases. Germline V gives CDR1 SGHNT, CDR2 YYREEE (reference sequence). V shed 4 bases and J 6 bases; nucleotides not matched to a gene: 5. The CDR3 covers 14 residues. The CDR3: CASSRDREGQPQHF. CDR3 nucleotides: TGTGCCAGCAGCCGGGACAGGGAGGGTCAGCCCCAGCATTTT.

DNA for the CDR3: TGTGCCAGCAGCTCACCGGGGGCGGGGGAGCTGTTTTTT. It is translated as CASSSPGAGELFF. V is TRBV7-3 and J is TRBJ2-2; D is tentatively TRBD1 or TRBD2 (6 bases each). Trimming stripped 4 bases from V and 8 bases from J, with 11 bases between. The CDR3 runs to 13 residues. Germline CDR1 is SGHTA and CDR2 is FQGTGA.

This chain joins TRBV5-1 and TRBJ2-5, with D unresolved. The germline V gene has CDR1 SGHRS and CDR2 YFSETQ. Trimming pared 6 bases from V and 2 bases from J, leaving 17 bases between. The CDR3 runs to 15 residues. CDR3 protein: CASTPGDTAQETQYF. For the CDR3, the DNA is TGCGCCAGCACCCCAGGAGATACAGCGCAAGAGACCCAGTACTTC.

This clone appeared a few times. The chain carries TRBV6-1 and TRBJ1-1, with a tentative D call TRBD1 (6 bases). Germline lookup yields CDR1 MNHNS and CDR2 SASEGT. Trimming removed 7 bases from V and 12 bases from J, with 15 bases in between. There are 11 residues in the CDR3. The CDR3, as DNA: TGTGCCAGCAAGGGAGGGGGGATATCTTTCTTT. It translates to CASKGGGISFF.

The J gene is TRBJ1-5, the V gene TRBV6-6; 8 bases agree with TRBD1. The J segment lost 3 bases and the V segment lost 5 bases, leaving 6 bases of the junction unmatched. CDR1 MNHNY and CDR2 SVGAGI come from the germline V gene (reference sequence). The CDR3 sequence is 15 residues long. The CDR3 reads CASSTGQGFNQPQHF. CDR3 sequence (DNA): TGTGCCAGCAGTACTGGACAGGGCTTCAATCAGCCCCAGCATTTT.

This clone was seen only a few times. The J gene is TRBJ2-5, the V gene TRBV9, with 8 positions matching TRBD1. The CDR3 contains 15 residues. V trimming: 4 bases; J trimming: 5 bases; junction bases outside the gene matches: 10. CDR1 SGDLS and CDR2 YYNGEE come from the germline V gene. In DNA, the CDR3 is TGTGCCAGCAGCTTCCGGACAGGGCCTCGGGAGACCCAGTACTTC. Translated, it gives CASSFRTGPRETQYF.

This clone was observed a single time. This rearrangement joins TRBV30 to TRBJ2-7, with TRBD1 matching 8 bases. This CDR3 has 15 amino acids. V dropped 2 bases and J dropped 0; count of bases not matched to a gene: 6. Germline values: CDR1 GTSNPN, CDR2 SVGIG (reference sequence). The chain's CDR3 is CAWSPGTGISYEQYF. The DNA for the CDR3 is TGTGCCTGGAGTCCCGGGACAGGTATCTCCTACGAGCAGTACTTC. Full variable domain (rest looked up from reference TRBV30 and TRBJ2-7): SQTIHQWPATLVQPVGSPLSLECTVEGTSNPNLYWYRQAAGRGLQLLFYSVGIGQISSEVPQNLSASRPQDRQFILSSKKLLLSDSGFYLCAWSPGTGISYEQYFGPGTRLTVT.

The V call is TRBV4-2, the J call TRBJ1-2, with D perhaps TRBD1 (6 bases). V was cut by 8 bases and J by 7 bases, with 23 bases left in between. The CDR3 runs to 15 residues. Germline V gene sequence: CDR1 LGHNA, CDR2 YNFKEQ. The CDR3 bases are TGTGCCAGCTCTAGGATTCAGGGGCCCACCGGTGGCTACACCTTC. Encoded protein: CASSRIQGPTGGYTF.

The CDR3 loop is CASSQDELSGYTQYF. The DNA for the CDR3 is TGCGCCAGCAGCCAAGACGAACTATCCGGTTATACCCAGTACTTC. The chain carries TRBV4-1 and TRBJ2-5; D remains unclear. The CDR3 is 15 amino acids. Germline assignment: CDR1 MGHRA and CDR2 YSYEKL. With 0 bases removed from V and 8 bases from J, the gap between germline ends came to 16 bases.

The V gene is TRBV7-6, the J gene TRBJ1-3, with D perhaps matching TRBD1 (5 bases). Germline V lookup: CDR1 SGHVS, CDR2 FNYEAQ. V was cut by 2 bases and J by 2 bases, with 7 bases left in between. The CDR3 covers 14 residues. CDR3 DNA sequence: TGTGCCAGCAGCTTACAGGGACCTGGAAACACCATATATTTT. Its protein product is CASSLQGPGNTIYF.

The chain employs TRBV5-6 and TRBJ1-4; D is perhaps TRBD1 (5 bases). Trimming took off 5 bases at V and 8 bases at J, with 16 bases between the two ends. The length of the CDR3 is 14 residues. Germline CDR1 and CDR2: SGHDT and YYEEEE. The DNA for the CDR3 is TGTGCCAGCAGGCAGGGAGGGGTTGGCGAAAAACTGTTTTTT. This encodes CASRQGGVGEKLFF.

The chain carries TRBV30 and TRBJ2-7; 7 bases are a match to TRBD2. Germline assignment: CDR1 GTSNPN and CDR2 SVGIG (reference sequence). The CDR3 runs 14 residues. The trim removed 4 bases at V and 0 bases at J, leaving 6 bases unmatched. CDR3 sequence reads: CAWKTSLLSYEQYF. The CDR3 DNA reads as TGTGCCTGGAAGACTAGCTTGCTCTCCTACGAGCAGTACTTC.

This clone was recorded once. This sequence joins TRBV6-1 and TRBJ1-5; 7 nucleotides line up with TRBD1. With 7 bases clipped from V and 6 bases from J, the junction kept 12 bases outside the gene matches. The CDR3 consists of 15 residues. CDR1 is MNHNS and CDR2 is SASEGT in the germline V gene. CDR3 DNA: TGTGCCAGCACCGAAGGGAGGGGGCTTGGTCAGCCCCAGCATTTT. This codes for CASTEGRGLGQPQHF.

The chain recombines TRBV7-9 with TRBJ2-3; TRBD2 aligns across 8 bases. Per the germline V gene, CDR1 is SEHNR and CDR2 is FQNEAQ (reference sequence). The CDR3 totals 15 residues. V dropped 5 bases and J dropped 5; count of bases not matched to a gene: 9. In DNA, the CDR3 is TGTGCCAGCAGCCCACGGGGGGGCTGGGAAGATACGCAGTATTTT. This translates into CASSPRGGWEDTQYF.

The rearrangement uses TRBV5-1 and TRBJ2-7; D not certain. Germline V lookup: CDR1 SGHRS, CDR2 YFSETQ. The CDR3 is made up of 15 amino acids. Between the trimmed V and J ends, which lost 7 bases and 0 bases, there was a span of 17 bases. The CDR3 DNA reads as TGCGCCAGCGCGTTAAACCCGGGTAGCTCCTACGAGCAGTACGTC. This translates into CASALNPGSSYEQYV.

The chain joins TRBV6-5 to TRBJ2-1, with TRBD1 identical over 7 bases. Germline CDR1 MNHEY, CDR2 SVGAGI. Trimming at V came to 5 bases and at J to 6 bases, leaving 10 bases not matched to a gene. This CDR3 is built from 15 residues. The CDR3 loop reads CASSTFRDSSNEQFF. The DNA of the CDR3 is TGTGCCAGCAGTACCTTCCGGGACAGCTCCAATGAGCAGTTCTTC.

The V call is TRBV6-6, the J call TRBJ2-2; D remains ambiguous. Germline CDR1 is MNHNY and CDR2 is SVGAGI (reference sequence). V lost 5 bases to trimming and J lost 1 base, with 8 bases between them. CDR3 size: 14 residues. CDR3 in amino acids: CASSPVMNTGELFF. The DNA of the CDR3 is TGTGCCAGCAGTCCGGTGATGAACACCGGGGAGCTGTTTTTT.

The gene calls are TRBV30 and TRBJ2-7, with 9 nucleotides matching TRBD1. CDR3 size: 14 residues. The V segment lost 3 bases and the J segment 2 bases; nucleotides outside the gene matches: 5. Germline lookup yields CDR1 GTSNPN and CDR2 SVGIG (reference sequence). The CDR3 sequence is CAWRDRGGPYEQYF. DNA of the CDR3: TGTGCCTGGAGGGACAGGGGTGGGCCCTACGAGCAGTACTTC.

The chain joins TRBV9 to TRBJ2-2, with 9 bases matching TRBD2. With 4 bases clipped from V and 1 base from J, the junction kept 5 bases outside the gene matches. The CDR3 is 16 amino acids. Germline loops: CDR1 SGDLS, CDR2 YYNGEE. CDR3 sequence: CASSFGLALNTGELFF. In nucleotides, the CDR3 is TGTGCCAGCAGCTTCGGACTAGCGCTGAACACCGGGGAGCTGTTTTTT.

The gene calls are TRBV7-9 and TRBJ1-5, with 8 bases identical to TRBD1. This CDR3 comprises 17 residues. Germline V lookup: CDR1 SEHNR, CDR2 FQNEAQ (reference sequence). Germline trimming cut 8 bases from V and 2 bases from J; bases unmatched to any gene: 14. The CDR3 spells CASGDSGGQGGNQPQHF. As DNA, the CDR3 is TGTGCCAGCGGCGACTCAGGGGGCCAAGGTGGCAATCAGCCCCAGCATTTT.